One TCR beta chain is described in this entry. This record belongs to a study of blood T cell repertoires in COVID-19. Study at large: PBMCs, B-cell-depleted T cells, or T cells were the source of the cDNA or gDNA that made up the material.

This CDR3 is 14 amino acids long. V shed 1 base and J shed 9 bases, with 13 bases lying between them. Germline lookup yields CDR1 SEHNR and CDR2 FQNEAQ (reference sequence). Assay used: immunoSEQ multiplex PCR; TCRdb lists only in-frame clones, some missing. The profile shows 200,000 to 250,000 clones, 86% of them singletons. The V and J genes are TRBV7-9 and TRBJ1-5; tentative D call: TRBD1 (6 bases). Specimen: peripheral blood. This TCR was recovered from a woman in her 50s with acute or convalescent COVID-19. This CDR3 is CASSLGQGMGPQHF. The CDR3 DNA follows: TGTGCCAGCAGCTTAGGGCAGGGGATGGGGCCCCAGCATTTT.